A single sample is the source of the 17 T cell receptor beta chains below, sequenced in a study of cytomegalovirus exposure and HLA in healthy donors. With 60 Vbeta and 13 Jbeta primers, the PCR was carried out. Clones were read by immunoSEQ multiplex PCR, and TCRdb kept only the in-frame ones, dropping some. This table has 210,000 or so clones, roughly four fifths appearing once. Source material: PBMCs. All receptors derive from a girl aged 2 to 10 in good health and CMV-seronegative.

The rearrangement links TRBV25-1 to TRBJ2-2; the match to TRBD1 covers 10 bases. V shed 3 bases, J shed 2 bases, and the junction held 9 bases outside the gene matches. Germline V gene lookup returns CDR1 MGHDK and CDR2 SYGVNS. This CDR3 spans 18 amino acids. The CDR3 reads CASSDHLGTGANTGELFF. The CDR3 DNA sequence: TGTGCCAGCAGTGACCATTTAGGGACAGGGGCTAACACCGGGGAGCTGTTTTTT.

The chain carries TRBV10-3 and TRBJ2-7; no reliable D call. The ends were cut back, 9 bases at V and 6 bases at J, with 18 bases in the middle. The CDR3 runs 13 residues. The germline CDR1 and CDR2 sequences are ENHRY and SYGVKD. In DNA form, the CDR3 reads TGTGCCATTGCCCTTGCGTCCCTAGGCGAGCAGTACTTC. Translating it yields CAIALASLGEQYF.

The CDR3 protein is CAWRRDGMNTEAFF. The DNA for the CDR3 is TGTGCCTGGAGGCGTGACGGGATGAACACTGAAGCTTTCTTT. The chain couples TRBV30 to TRBJ1-1; D call uncertain. This CDR3 has 14 residues. The V gene lost 3 bases and the J gene lost 0 bases, with 11 bases spanning the gap. CDR1 is GTSNPN and CDR2 is SVGIG in the germline V gene (reference sequence).

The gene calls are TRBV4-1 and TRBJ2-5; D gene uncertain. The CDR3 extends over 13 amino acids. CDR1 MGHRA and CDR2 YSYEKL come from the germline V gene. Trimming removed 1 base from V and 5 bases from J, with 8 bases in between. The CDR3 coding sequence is TGCGCCAGCAGCCAAGGGCAGGCGGAGACCCAGTACTTC. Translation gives CASSQGQAETQYF.

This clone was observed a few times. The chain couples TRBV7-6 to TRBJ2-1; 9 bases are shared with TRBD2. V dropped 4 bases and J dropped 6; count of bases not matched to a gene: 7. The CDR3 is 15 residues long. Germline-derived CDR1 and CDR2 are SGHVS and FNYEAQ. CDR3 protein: CASSSLPGLANEQFF. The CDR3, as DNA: TGTGCCAGCAGCTCTTTACCGGGACTAGCCAATGAGCAGTTCTTC.

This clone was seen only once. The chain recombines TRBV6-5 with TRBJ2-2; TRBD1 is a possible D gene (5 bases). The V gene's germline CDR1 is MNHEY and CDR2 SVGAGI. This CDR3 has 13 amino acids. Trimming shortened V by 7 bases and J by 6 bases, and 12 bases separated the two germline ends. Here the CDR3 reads CASTLGVSGELFF. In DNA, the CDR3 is TGTGCCAGCACCCTAGGGGTATCCGGGGAGCTGTTTTTT.

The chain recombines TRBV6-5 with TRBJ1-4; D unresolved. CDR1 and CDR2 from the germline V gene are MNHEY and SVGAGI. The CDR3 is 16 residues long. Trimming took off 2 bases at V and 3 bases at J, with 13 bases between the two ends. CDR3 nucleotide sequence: TGTGCCAGCAGTTACAGTGGTTCGGTTGCTAATGAAAAACTGTTTTTT. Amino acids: CASSYSGSVANEKLFF.

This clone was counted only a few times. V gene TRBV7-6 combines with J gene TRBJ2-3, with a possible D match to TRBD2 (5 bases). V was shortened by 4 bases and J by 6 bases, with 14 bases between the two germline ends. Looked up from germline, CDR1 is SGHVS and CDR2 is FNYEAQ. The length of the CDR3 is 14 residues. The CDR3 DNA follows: TGTGCCAGCAGCTCAGTTATAACGGGGGATACGCAGTATTTT. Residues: CASSSVITGDTQYF.

The CDR3 coding sequence is TGTGCCAGTACCTTTAGCAATCAGCCCCAGCATTTT. This gives the protein CASTFSNQPQHF. This rearrangement joins TRBV19 to TRBJ1-5; D uncertain. Looked up from germline, CDR1 is LNHDA and CDR2 is SQIVND (reference sequence). V was clipped by 7 bases and J by 0 bases, with 4 bases between them. CDR3 length equals 12 residues.

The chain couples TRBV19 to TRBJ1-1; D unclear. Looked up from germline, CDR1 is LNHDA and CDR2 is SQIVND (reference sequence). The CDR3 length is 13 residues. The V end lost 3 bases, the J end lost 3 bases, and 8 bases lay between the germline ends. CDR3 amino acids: CASSITGDTEAFF. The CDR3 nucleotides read TGTGCCAGTAGTATTACTGGAGACACTGAAGCTTTCTTT.

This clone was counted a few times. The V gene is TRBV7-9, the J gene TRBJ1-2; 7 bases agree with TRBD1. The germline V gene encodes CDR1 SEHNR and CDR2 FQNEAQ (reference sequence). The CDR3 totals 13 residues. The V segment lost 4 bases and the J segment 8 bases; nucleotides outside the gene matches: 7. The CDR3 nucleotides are TGTGCCAGCAGCTACGGGGGACAGTACGGCTACACCTTC. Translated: CASSYGGQYGYTF.

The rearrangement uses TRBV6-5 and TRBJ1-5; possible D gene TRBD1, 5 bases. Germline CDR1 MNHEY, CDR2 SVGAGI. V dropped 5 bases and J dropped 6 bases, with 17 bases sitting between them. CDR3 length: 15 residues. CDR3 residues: CASSPAGDGPQPQHF. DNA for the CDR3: TGTGCCAGCAGTCCCGCGGGGGATGGGCCTCAGCCCCAGCATTTT.

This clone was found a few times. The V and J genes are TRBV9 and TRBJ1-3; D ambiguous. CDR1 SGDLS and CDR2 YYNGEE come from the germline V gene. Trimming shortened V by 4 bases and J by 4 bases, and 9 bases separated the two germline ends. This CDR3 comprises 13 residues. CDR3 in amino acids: CASSRASGNTIYF. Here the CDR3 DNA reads TGTGCCAGCAGCCGTGCTAGCGGAAACACCATATATTTT.

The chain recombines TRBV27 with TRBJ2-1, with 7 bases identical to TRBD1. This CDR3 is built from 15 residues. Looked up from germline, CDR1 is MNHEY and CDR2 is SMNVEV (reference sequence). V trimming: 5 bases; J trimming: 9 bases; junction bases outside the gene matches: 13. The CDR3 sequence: CASSRGTAFDGEQFF. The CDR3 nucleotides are TGTGCCAGCAGTCGTGGGACAGCCTTCGATGGTGAGCAGTTCTTC.

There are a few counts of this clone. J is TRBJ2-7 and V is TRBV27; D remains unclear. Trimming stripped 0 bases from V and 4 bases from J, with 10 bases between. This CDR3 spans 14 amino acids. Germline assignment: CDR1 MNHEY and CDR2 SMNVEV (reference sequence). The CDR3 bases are TGTGCCAGCAGTTTATCGGCACAGAGATACGAGCAGTACTTC. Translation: CASSLSAQRYEQYF.

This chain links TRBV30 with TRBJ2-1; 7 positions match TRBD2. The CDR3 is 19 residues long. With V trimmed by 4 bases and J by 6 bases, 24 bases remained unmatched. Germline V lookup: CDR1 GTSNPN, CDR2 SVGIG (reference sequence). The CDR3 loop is CAWTPPGAGVRYGSNEQFF. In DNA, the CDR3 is TGTGCCTGGACTCCCCCTGGGGCGGGAGTCCGTTACGGGAGCAATGAGCAGTTCTTC.

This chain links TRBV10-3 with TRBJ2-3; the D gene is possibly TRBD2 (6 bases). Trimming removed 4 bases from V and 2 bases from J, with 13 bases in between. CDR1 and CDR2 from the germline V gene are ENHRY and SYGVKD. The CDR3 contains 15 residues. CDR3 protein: CAISGVAGNTDTQYF. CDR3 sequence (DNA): TGTGCCATCAGTGGTGTGGCGGGGAACACAGATACGCAGTATTTT.